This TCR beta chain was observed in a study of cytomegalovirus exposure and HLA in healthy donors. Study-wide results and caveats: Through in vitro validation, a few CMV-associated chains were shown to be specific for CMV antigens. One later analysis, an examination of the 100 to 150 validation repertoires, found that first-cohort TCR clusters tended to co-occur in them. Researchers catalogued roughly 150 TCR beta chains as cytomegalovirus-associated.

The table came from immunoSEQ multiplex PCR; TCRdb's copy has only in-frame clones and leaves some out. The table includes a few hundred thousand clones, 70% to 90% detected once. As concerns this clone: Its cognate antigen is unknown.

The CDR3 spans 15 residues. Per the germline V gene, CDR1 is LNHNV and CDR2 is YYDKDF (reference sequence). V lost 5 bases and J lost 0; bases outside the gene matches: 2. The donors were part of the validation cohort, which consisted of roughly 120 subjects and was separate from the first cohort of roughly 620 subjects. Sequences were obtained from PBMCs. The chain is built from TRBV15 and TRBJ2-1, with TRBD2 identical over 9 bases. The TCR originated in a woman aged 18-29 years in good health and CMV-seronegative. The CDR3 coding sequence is TGTGCCACCAGCGGGGGACTAGCCTCCTACAATGAGCAGTTCTTC. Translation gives CATSGGLASYNEQFF.